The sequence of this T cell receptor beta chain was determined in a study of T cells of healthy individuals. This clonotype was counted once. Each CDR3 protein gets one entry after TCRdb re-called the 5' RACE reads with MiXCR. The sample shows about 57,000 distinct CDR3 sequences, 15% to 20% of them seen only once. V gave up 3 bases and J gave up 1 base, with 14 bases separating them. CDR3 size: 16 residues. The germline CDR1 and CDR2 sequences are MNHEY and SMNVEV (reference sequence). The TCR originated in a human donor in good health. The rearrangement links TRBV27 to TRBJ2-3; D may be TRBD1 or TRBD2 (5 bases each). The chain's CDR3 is CASSLRDPARTDTQYF. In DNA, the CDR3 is TGTGCCAGCAGTTTGAGGGACCCCGCTCGCACAGATACGCAGTATTTT.